This T cell receptor beta chain was obtained from a study of T cells after posttransplantation cyclophosphamide. Study results and caveats: Later blood repertoires were often dominated by clones from the donor CD8+ memory compartment.

Points on this clone: Antigen specificity is unknown.

The V gene end was trimmed by 2 bases and the J gene end by 8 bases; junction bases not matched to a gene: 17. The germline V gene has CDR1 LNHNV and CDR2 YYDKDF (reference sequence). The CDR3 is 19 amino acids. Libraries were prepared by immunoSEQ multiplex PCR; TCRdb keeps only in-frame clonotypes and omits some of them. Of tens of thousands of clones in the sample, roughly 84% are singletons; the top ten hold approximately 3%. Sequencing was performed on PBMCs. The clonotype was recovered from a young man with a blood cancer, CMV-positive, and with a related stem cell donor. The rearrangement uses TRBV15 and TRBJ2-1; the match to TRBD2 covers 11 bases. CDR3 DNA: TGTGCCACCAGCAGAACAACTAGCGGGAGTCTGGGCTTGGAGGATGAGCAGTTCTTC. Residues: CATSRTTSGSLGLEDEQFF.